The next 25 T cell receptor beta chains were all read from a single sample in a study of chronic HIV infection and antiretroviral therapy. TCRdb reprocessed the 5' RACE reads via MiXCR and lists one record per CDR3 protein. The sample yields some 37,000 distinct CDR3 sequences, roughly 7.6% seen once. Sequencing was carried out using peripheral blood. The receptor set was obtained from an adult who had HIV and had not received antiretroviral therapy, or was an uninfected healthy control (not recorded which).

This clonotype was picked up many times. The rearrangement links TRBV12-3 or TRBV12-4 to TRBJ1-1; maybe TRBD1 (6 bases). The V end was cut by 6 bases, the J end by 5 bases, with 10 bases between. The CDR3 contains 12 residues. CDR3 sequence (DNA): TGTGCCAGCAGCTTCGGGACAACTGAAGCTTTCTTT. It is translated as CASSFGTTEAFF.

In this sample, this clonotype turned up a few times. V gene TRBV28 combines with J gene TRBJ2-5; 9 bases map to TRBD2. The germline CDR1 and CDR2 sequences are MDHEN and SYDVKM. Trimming at V came to 7 bases and at J to 3 bases, leaving 6 bases not matched to a gene. The CDR3 is 14 amino acids. The CDR3 DNA sequence: TGTGCCAGCACCCCTTTAGCGGGAGAAGAGACCCAGTACTTC. It is translated as CASTPLAGEETQYF. The variable domain in full, completed from reference TRBV28 and TRBJ2-5, reads DVKVTQSSRYLVKRTGEKVFLECVQDMDHENMFWYRQDPGLGLRLIYFSYDVKMKEKGDIPEGYSVSREKKERFSLILESASTNQTSMYLCASTPLAGEETQYFGPGTRLLVL.

This chain uses TRBV29-1 with TRBJ2-3, with 8 positions matching TRBD2. This CDR3 is 15 amino acids long. Germline CDR1 reads SQVTM; CDR2 reads ANQGSEA. Germline trimming cut 4 bases from V and 4 bases from J; bases unmatched to any gene: 10. CDR3 in amino acids: CSVGQASGHPDTQYF. The DNA of the CDR3 is TGCAGCGTTGGGCAGGCTAGCGGGCATCCAGATACGCAGTATTTT.

This chain links TRBV24-1 with TRBJ1-5; D not resolved. Germline loops: CDR1 KGHDR, CDR2 SFDVKD. CDR3 length: 13 residues. V was trimmed by 9 bases and J by 2 bases, leaving 10 bases between them. CDR3 DNA: TGTGCCACCGGAAGGGATGGCAATCAGCCCCAGCATTTT. Amino acids: CATGRDGNQPQHF.

This rearrangement joins TRBV27 to TRBJ2-7, with a tentative D call TRBD2 (6 bases). Trimming left V 1 base short and J 2 bases short, with 12 bases between. The CDR3 contains 15 residues. Germline CDR1 is MNHEY and CDR2 is SMNVEV (reference sequence). The CDR3 region is CASSLFGTEAYEQYF. In nucleotides, the CDR3 is TGTGCCAGCAGTTTATTTGGGACTGAAGCCTACGAGCAGTACTTC.

The V gene is TRBV28, the J gene TRBJ2-7; 8 nucleotides line up with TRBD2. The CDR3 is 17 residues long. The trim removed 5 bases at V and 2 bases at J, leaving 14 bases unmatched. Germline values: CDR1 MDHEN, CDR2 SYDVKM. The CDR3 nucleotides read TGTGCCAGCAGTACGCTGGACCCGGGACTAGAAACCTACGAGCAGTACTTC. This encodes CASSTLDPGLETYEQYF. Drawing the rest from reference TRBV28 and TRBJ2-7, the complete variable domain is DVKVTQSSRYLVKRTGEKVFLECVQDMDHENMFWYRQDPGLGLRLIYFSYDVKMKEKGDIPEGYSVSREKKERFSLILESASTNQTSMYLCASSTLDPGLETYEQYFGPGTRLTVT.

The J gene is TRBJ2-1, the V gene TRBV9; 9 positions match TRBD2. Germline V lookup: CDR1 SGDLS, CDR2 YYNGEE. This CDR3 spans 15 amino acids. The V and J ends lost 4 bases and 7 bases, in that order; junction bases with no gene match: 9. CDR3 protein: CASSRSGSGGNEQFF. CDR3 in DNA: TGTGCCAGCAGCCGTAGCGGGAGTGGAGGGAATGAGCAGTTCTTC.

This clonotype was picked up many times. The chain employs TRBV11-1 and TRBJ1-1; D call uncertain. The ends were cut back, 1 base at V and 1 base at J, with 4 bases in the middle. This CDR3 contains 13 residues. The V gene's germline CDR1 is SGHAT and CDR2 FQDESV (reference sequence). CDR3 nucleotide sequence: TGTGCCAGCAGCTTAGGACGGAACACTGAAGCTTTCTTT. Translation gives CASSLGRNTEAFF.

There are a few counts of this clonotype. V is TRBV14 and J is TRBJ1-4, with D unclear. CDR3 length: 17 residues. Trimming took 1 base from V and 6 from J, leaving 18 bases between them. CDR1 is SGHDN, CDR2 FVKESK, per germline. The CDR3, as DNA: TGTGCCAGCAGCCAAGGTGCGAATGAAATACGGGATGAAAAACTGTTTTTT. It specifies CASSQGANEIRDEKLFF.

V is TRBV6-2 or TRBV6-3 and J is TRBJ1-2; TRBD1 aligns across 7 bases. This CDR3 has 13 amino acids. Germline CDR1 reads MNHEY; CDR2 reads SVGEGT. With 6 bases clipped from V and 8 bases from J, the junction kept 9 bases outside the gene matches. The CDR3 DNA reads TGTGCCAGCAGAAAGACAGGGCCGGACGGCTACACCTTC. Protein product: CASRKTGPDGYTF.

This clonotype was recorded at least ten times. The rearrangement joins TRBV9 to TRBJ2-1, with TRBD2 matching 8 bases. Germline CDR1 is SGDLS and CDR2 is YYNGEE. The CDR3 sequence is 15 residues long. V lost 0 bases and J lost 5; bases outside the gene matches: 4. The CDR3 reads CASSVGGLAHNEQFF. CDR3 nucleotides: TGTGCCAGCAGCGTAGGCGGACTAGCTCACAATGAGCAGTTCTTC.

This clonotype has more than one count but fewer than ten. The chain uses TRBV9 and TRBJ2-7, with a tentative D call TRBD2 (5 bases). The V and J ends lost 3 bases and 0 bases respectively, with 16 bases between them. The CDR3 runs 16 residues. CDR1 SGDLS and CDR2 YYNGEE come from the germline V gene. In nucleotides, the CDR3 is TGTGCCAGCAGCGCAGATAGCGCCGTGCTCTCCTACGAGCAGTACTTC. Protein sequence: CASSADSAVLSYEQYF.

In this sample, this clonotype turned up many times. The genes are TRBV24-1 and TRBJ1-5; a weak D match, TRBD1 (6 bases). The CDR3 loop spans 14 amino acids. V lost 10 bases and J 3 bases, leaving 15 bases between the germline ends. CDR1 KGHDR and CDR2 SFDVKD come from the germline V gene. CDR3 in DNA: TGTGCCACTTCAGGGGAACAGGACAATCAGCCCCAGCATTTT. Translated: CATSGEQDNQPQHF.

This clonotype was picked up many times. The V gene is TRBV28, the J gene TRBJ1-2; 8 bases map to TRBD1. From germline, CDR1 is MDHEN and CDR2 SYDVKM. The CDR3 length is 15 residues. V shed 6 bases, J shed 1 base, and the junction held 7 bases outside the gene matches. The CDR3: CASRSGTGGNYGYTF. The CDR3 region has the DNA TGTGCCAGCAGGTCCGGGACAGGAGGTAACTATGGCTACACCTTC.

The chain recombines TRBV20-1 with TRBJ2-7; D is perhaps TRBD1 (5 bases). Germline CDR1 is DFQATT and CDR2 is SNEGSKA (reference sequence). The CDR3 has 15 residues. The germline V and J ends were trimmed by 3 bases and 0 bases, with 15 bases remaining between them. The CDR3, as DNA: TGCAGTGCTAGCCCAGGACATCATAGCTCCTACGAGCAGTACTTC. Amino acid sequence: CSASPGHHSSYEQYF.

This clonotype occurred many times. The gene calls are TRBV28 and TRBJ2-7; perhaps TRBD1 as D (6 bases). Germline CDR1 and CDR2: MDHEN and SYDVKM. V dropped 6 bases and J dropped 3 bases, with 18 bases sitting between them. The CDR3 totals 15 residues. This CDR3 reads CASRTTGAASYEQYF. The CDR3 DNA reads TGTGCCAGCAGGACGACAGGCGCCGCGAGCTACGAGCAGTACTTC.

This clonotype was recorded at least ten times. V gene TRBV4-2 combines with J gene TRBJ2-1; possibly TRBD2 for D (5 bases). Trimming removed 0 bases from V and 7 bases from J, with 16 bases in between. The germline CDR1 and CDR2 sequences are LGHNA and YNFKEQ. The CDR3 covers 16 residues. For the CDR3, the DNA is TGTGCCAGCAGCCAAGATCAAGGCACGGAGGTAAATGAGCAGTTCTTC. It translates to CASSQDQGTEVNEQFF.

This clonotype came up many times. The chain is built from TRBV9 and TRBJ2-1; 8 bases are a match to TRBD2. The CDR3 covers 21 residues. The V segment lost 4 bases and the J segment 4 bases; nucleotides outside the gene matches: 25. The germline CDR1 and CDR2 sequences are SGDLS and YYNGEE. The CDR3: CASSSRGGTSAHSPSYNEQFF. The CDR3 DNA reads TGTGCCAGCAGCTCCCGGGGGGGGACTAGTGCCCATTCTCCCAGTTACAATGAGCAGTTCTTC.

The rearrangement uses TRBV28 and TRBJ1-2; 8 bases agree with TRBD1. There are 15 residues in the CDR3. Germline-derived CDR1 and CDR2 are MDHEN and SYDVKM. Trimming cost V 6 bases and J 1 base; bases outside gene matches: 7. The CDR3 DNA reads TGTGCCAGCAGAAATACACAGGGGGTTAACTATGGCTACACCTTC. Amino acids: CASRNTQGVNYGYTF.

This clonotype was observed a handful of times. V usage is TRBV7-6 and J usage is TRBJ1-2; 10 nucleotides agree with TRBD1. J lost 4 bases, V lost 4 bases, and 12 bases had no gene match. CDR3 length: 17 residues. Germline V CDR1 and CDR2: SGHVS, FNYEAQ. CDR3 protein: CASSSPLDRGGVYGYTF. The DNA of the CDR3 is TGTGCCAGCAGCTCCCCATTGGACAGGGGGGGAGTCTATGGCTACACCTTC.

J is TRBJ1-1 and V is TRBV6-2 or TRBV6-3; a possible D gene is TRBD1 (6 bases). Looked up from germline, CDR1 is MNHEY and CDR2 is SVGEGT. V shed 2 bases and J shed 1 base, with 14 bases lying between them. CDR3 size: 16 residues. The CDR3 reads CASSYPPGQRNTEAFF. CDR3 DNA sequence: TGTGCCAGCAGTTACCCTCCGGGACAACGGAACACTGAAGCTTTCTTT.

Ten or more counts support this clonotype. V and J are TRBV28 and TRBJ2-7; D remains unclear. CDR3 length equals 14 residues. Germline-derived CDR1 and CDR2 are MDHEN and SYDVKM. V lost 2 bases and J 2 bases, leaving 10 bases between the germline ends. CDR3: CASSLGLRTYEQYF. The CDR3, as DNA: TGTGCCAGCAGTTTAGGCTTACGAACCTACGAGCAGTACTTC.

This chain connects TRBV12-3 or TRBV12-4 to TRBJ2-1; TRBD2 matches at 7 bases. This CDR3 contains 14 residues. V was clipped by 5 bases and J by 9 bases; unmatched bases: 10. This chain's CDR3 is CASSPRTSFFEQFF. CDR3 DNA: TGTGCCAGCAGTCCTAGGACTAGTTTCTTTGAGCAGTTCTTC.

This clonotype was detected a few times. The chain employs TRBV7-9 and TRBJ2-5, with D possibly being TRBD1 or TRBD2 (5 bases each). The CDR3 sequence is 16 residues long. Looked up from germline, CDR1 is SEHNR and CDR2 is FQNEAQ (reference sequence). V gave up 1 base and J gave up 4 bases, with 16 bases separating them. DNA of the CDR3: TGTGCCAGCAGCTTAGGAGAGGGGCGGGTTGGAGAGACCCAGTACTTC. Its translation is CASSLGEGRVGETQYF.

The rearrangement links TRBV28 to TRBJ1-5; TRBD1 aligns across 8 bases. The CDR3 length is 12 residues. Germline CDR1 MDHEN, CDR2 SYDVKM. V was pared by 6 bases and J by 6 bases, with 1 base of the junction left unmatched. This CDR3 reads CASSTGGQPQHF. CDR3 DNA: TGTGCCAGCAGCACAGGGGGTCAGCCCCAGCATTTT.